This T cell receptor beta chain was found in a study of CD8 T cells in ankylosing spondylitis. The V gene lost 1 base and the J gene lost 6 bases, with 6 bases spanning the gap. This CDR3 region has 13 residues. Germline V gene lookup returns CDR1 LGHNA and CDR2 YNFKEQ. Only a few counts were recorded for this clonotype. Its antigen is currently unknown. In TCRdb, the 5' RACE reads were re-called with MiXCR into one record per CDR3 protein. The data show approximately 400,000 distinct CDR3 sequences, 25% to 30% seen once. Study-wide points: A motif in TCR beta, a set of about eight highly homologous variants, appeared characteristic of ankylosing spondylitis blood.

This TCR was recovered from a male donor with ankylosing spondylitis. Sequencing input: blood, either unsorted or a sorted T cell fraction (not recorded which). This chain joins TRBV4-2 and TRBJ1-4, with D uncertain. The CDR3 protein is CASSQVYDEKLFF. In nucleotides, the CDR3 is TGTGCCAGCAGCCAAGTTTATGATGAAAAACTGTTTTTT.